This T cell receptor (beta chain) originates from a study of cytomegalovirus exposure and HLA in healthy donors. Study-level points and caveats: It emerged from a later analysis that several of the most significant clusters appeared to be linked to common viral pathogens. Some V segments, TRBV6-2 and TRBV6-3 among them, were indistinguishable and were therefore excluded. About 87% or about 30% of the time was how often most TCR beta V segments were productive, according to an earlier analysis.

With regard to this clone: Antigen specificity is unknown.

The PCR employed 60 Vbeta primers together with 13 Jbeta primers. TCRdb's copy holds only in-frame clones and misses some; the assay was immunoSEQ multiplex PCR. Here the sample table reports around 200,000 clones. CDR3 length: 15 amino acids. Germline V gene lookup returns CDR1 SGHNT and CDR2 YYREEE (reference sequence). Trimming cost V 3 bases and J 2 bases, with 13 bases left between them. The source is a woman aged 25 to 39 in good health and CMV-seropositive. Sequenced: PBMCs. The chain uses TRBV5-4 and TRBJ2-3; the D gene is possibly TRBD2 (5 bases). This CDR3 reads CASSYASGYTDTQYF. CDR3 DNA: TGTGCCAGCAGCTACGCCAGCGGCTACACAGATACGCAGTATTTT. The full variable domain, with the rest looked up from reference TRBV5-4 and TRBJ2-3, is ETGVTQSPTHLIKTRGQQVTLRCSSQSGHNTVSWYQQALGQGPQFIFQYYREEENGRGNFPPRFSGLQFPNYSSELNVNALELDDSALYLCASSYASGYTDTQYFGPGTRLTVL.